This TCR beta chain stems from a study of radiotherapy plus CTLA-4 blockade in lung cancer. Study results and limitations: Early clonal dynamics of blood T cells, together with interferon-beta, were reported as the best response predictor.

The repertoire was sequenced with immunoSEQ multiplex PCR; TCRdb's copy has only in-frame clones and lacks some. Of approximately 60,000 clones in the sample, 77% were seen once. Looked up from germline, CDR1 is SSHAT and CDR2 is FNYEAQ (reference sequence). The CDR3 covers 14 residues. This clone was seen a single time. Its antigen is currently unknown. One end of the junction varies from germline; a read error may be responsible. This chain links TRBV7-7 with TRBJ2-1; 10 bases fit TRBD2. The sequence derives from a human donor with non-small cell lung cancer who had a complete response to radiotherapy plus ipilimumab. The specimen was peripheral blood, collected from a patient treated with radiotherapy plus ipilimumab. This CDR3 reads CASSLSGRDNEQFF. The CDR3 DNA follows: TGTGCTAGCAGCTTAAGCGGGAGGGACAATGAGCAGTTCTTC.